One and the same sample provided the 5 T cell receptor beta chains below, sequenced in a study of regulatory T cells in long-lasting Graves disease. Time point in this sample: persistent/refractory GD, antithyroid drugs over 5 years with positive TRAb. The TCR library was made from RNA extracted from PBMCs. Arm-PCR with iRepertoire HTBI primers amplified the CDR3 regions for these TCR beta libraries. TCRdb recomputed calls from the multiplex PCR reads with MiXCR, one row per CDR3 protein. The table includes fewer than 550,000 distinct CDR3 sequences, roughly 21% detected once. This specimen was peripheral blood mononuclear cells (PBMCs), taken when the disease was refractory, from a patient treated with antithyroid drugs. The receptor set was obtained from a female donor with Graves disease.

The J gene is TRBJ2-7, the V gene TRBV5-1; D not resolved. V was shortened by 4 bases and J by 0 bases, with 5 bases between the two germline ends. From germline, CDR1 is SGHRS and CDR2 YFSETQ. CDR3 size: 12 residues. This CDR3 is CASSHLSYEQYF. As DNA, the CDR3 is TGCGCCAGCAGCCACCTCTCCTACGAGCAGTACTTC.

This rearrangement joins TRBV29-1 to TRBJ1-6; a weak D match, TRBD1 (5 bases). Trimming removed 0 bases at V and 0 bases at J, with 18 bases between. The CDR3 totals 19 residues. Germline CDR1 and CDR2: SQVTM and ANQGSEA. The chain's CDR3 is CSVEDEAQGADSYNSPLHF. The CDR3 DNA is TGCAGCGTTGAAGATGAAGCTCAGGGCGCTGACTCCTATAATTCACCCCTCCACTTT.

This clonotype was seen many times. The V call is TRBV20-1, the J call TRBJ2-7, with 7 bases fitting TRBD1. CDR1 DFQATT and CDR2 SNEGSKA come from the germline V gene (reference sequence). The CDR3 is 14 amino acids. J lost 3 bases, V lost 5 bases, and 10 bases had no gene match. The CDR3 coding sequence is TGCAGTGCTCTTCCCGGGACAGAAAGCTACGAGCAGTACTTC. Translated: CSALPGTESYEQYF.

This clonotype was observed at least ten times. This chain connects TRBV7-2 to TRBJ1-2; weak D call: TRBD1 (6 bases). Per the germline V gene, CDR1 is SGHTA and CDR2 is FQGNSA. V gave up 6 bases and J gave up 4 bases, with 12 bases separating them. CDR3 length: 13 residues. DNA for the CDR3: TGTGCCAGCAGTTGGTCGGGGGCCTATGGCTACACCTTC. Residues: CASSWSGAYGYTF.

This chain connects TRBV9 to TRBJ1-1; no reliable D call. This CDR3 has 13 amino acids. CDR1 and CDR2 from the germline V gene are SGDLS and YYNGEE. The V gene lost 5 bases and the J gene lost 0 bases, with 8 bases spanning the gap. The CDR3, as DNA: TGTGCCAGCAGTCGAGCCGTGAACACTGAAGCTTTCTTT. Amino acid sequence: CASSRAVNTEAFF.